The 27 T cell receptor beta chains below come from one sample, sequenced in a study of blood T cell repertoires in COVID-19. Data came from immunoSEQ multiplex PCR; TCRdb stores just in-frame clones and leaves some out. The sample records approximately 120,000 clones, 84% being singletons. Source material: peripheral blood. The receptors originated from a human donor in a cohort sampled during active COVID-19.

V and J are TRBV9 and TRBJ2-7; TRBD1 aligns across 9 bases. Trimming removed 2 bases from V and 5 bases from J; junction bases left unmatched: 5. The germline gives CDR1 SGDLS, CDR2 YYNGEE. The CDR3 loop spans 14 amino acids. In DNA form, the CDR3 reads TGTGCCAGCAGCGTCCGGGACAGGGTCAACGAGCAGTACTTC. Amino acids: CASSVRDRVNEQYF.

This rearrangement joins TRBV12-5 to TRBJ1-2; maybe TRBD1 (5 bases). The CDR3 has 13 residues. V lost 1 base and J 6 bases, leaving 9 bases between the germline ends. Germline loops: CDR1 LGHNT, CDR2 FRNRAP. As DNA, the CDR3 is TGTGCTAGTGGTTTGGAACAGGTCAATGGCTACACCTTC. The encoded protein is CASGLEQVNGYTF.

The CDR3 loop is CASSLTIRQGGEKLFF. The CDR3 DNA sequence: TGTGCCAGCAGCCTCACGATTAGACAGGGGGGGGAAAAACTGTTTTTT. The V gene is TRBV11-2, the J gene TRBJ1-4, with 9 bases that match TRBD1. CDR1 is SGHAT and CDR2 is FQNNGV in the germline V gene. The CDR3 covers 16 residues. J lost 8 bases, V lost 5 bases, and 12 bases had no gene match.

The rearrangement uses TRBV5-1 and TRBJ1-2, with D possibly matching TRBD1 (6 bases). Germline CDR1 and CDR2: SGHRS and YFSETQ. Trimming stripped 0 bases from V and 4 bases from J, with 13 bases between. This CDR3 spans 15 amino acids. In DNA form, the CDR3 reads TGCGCCAGCAGCTTGGCCCAGGACAGTCGCTATGGCTACACCTTC. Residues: CASSLAQDSRYGYTF.

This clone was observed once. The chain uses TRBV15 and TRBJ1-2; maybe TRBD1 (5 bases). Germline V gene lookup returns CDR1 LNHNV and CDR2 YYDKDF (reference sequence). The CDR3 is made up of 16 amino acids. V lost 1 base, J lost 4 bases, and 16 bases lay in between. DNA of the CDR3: TGTGCCACCAGCAGAGCCGGGGGAGGGAAGGGCTATGGCTACACCTTC. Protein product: CATSRAGGGKGYGYTF.

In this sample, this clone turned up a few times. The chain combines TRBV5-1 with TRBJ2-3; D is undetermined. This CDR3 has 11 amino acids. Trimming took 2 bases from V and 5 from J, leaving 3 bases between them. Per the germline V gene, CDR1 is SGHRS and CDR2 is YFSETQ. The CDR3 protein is CASSFGDTQYF. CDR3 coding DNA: TGCGCCAGCAGCTTCGGAGATACGCAGTATTTT.

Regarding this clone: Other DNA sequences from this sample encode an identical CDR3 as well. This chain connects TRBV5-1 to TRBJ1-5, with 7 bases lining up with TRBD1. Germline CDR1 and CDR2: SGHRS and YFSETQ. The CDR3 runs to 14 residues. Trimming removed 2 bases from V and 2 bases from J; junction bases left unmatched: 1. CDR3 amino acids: CASSLTGGNQPQHF. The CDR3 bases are TGCGCCAGCAGCTTAACAGGGGGCAATCAGCCCCAGCATTTT.

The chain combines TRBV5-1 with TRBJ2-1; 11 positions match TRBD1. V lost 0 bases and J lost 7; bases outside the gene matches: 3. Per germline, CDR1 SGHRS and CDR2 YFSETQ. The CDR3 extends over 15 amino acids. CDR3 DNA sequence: TGCGCCAGCAGCTTGGCCGGGACAGGGGGAAATGAGCAGTTCTTC. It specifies CASSLAGTGGNEQFF.

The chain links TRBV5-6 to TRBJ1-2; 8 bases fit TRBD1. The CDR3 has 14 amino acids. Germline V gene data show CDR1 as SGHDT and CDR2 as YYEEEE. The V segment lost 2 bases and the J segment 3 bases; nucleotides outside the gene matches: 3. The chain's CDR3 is CASSFLDRDYGYTF. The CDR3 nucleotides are TGTGCCAGCAGCTTTTTGGACAGGGACTATGGCTACACCTTC.

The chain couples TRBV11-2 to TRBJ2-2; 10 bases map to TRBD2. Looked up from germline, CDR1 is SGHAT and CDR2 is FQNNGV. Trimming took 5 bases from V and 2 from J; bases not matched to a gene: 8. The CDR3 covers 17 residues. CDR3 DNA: TGTGCCAGCAGCCCTAGTCTAGCGGGAGTCAACACCGGGGAGCTGTTTTTT. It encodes CASSPSLAGVNTGELFF.

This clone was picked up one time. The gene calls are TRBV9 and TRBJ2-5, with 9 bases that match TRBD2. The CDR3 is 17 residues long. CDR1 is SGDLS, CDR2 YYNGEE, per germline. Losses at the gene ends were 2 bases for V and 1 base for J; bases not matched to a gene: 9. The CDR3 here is CASSVEASGAPQETQYF. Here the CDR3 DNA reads TGTGCCAGCAGCGTGGAGGCTAGCGGGGCCCCCCAAGAGACCCAGTACTTC. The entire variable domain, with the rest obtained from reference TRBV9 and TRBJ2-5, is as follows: DSGVTQTPKHLITATGQRVTLRCSPRSGDLSVYWYQQSLDQGLQFLIQYYNGEERAKGNILERFSAQQFPDLHSELNLSSLELGDSALYFCASSVEASGAPQETQYFGPGTRLLVL.

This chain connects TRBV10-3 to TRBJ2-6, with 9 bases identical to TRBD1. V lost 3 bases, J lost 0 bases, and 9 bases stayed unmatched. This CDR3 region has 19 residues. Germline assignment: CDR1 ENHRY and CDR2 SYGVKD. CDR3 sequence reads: CAISDGRQGGSSGANVLTF. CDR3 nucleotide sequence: TGTGCCATCAGTGATGGGAGACAGGGGGGGAGCTCTGGGGCCAACGTCCTGACTTTC.

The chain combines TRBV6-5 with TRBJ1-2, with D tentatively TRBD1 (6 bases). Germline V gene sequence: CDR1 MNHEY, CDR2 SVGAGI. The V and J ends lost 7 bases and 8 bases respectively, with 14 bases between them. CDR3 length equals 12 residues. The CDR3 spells CASKQGSGGYTF. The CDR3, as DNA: TGTGCCAGCAAACAGGGATCGGGGGGCTACACCTTC.

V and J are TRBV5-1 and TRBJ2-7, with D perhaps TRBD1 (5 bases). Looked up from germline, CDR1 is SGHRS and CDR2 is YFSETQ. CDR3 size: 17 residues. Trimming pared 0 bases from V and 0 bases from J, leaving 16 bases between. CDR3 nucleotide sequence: TGCGCCAGCAGCTTGGGGGCGGCAGGGTCGAGCTCCTACGAGCAGTACTTC. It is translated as CASSLGAAGSSSYEQYF.

The CDR3 DNA follows: TGTGCCAGCAGCCCGTACGGAGGGGACATTCAGTACTTC. Translation gives CASSPYGGDIQYF. The rearrangement links TRBV3-1 (or the pseudogene TRBV3-2) to TRBJ2-4; TRBD2 might be the D (6 bases). The V gene's germline CDR1 is LGHDT and CDR2 YNNKEL (reference sequence). There are 13 residues in the CDR3. V dropped 4 bases and J dropped 8 bases, with 12 bases sitting between them.

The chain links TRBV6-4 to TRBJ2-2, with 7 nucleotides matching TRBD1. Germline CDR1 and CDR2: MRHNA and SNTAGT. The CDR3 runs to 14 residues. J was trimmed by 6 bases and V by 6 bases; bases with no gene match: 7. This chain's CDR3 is CASSEGQTAGELFF. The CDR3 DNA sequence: TGTGCCAGCAGCGAGGGACAGACCGCCGGGGAGCTGTTTTTT.

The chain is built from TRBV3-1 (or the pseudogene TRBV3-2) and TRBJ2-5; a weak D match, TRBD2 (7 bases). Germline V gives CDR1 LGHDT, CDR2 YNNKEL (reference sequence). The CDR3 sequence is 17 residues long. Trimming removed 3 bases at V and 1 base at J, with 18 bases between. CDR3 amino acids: CASSQGGALVFQETQYF. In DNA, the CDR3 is TGTGCCAGCAGCCAGGGGGGGGCACTTGTTTTCCAAGAGACCCAGTACTTC.

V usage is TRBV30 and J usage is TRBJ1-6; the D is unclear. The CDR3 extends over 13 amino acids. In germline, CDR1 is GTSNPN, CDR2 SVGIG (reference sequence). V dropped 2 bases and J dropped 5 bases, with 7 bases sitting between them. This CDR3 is CAWSRQNNSPLHF. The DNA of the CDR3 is TGTGCCTGGAGTCGCCAGAATAATTCACCCCTCCACTTT.

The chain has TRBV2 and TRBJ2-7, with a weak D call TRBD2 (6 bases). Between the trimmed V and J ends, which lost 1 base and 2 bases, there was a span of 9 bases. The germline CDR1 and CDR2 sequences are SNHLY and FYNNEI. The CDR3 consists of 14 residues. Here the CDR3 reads CASSEVGGTYEQYF. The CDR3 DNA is TGTGCCAGCAGTGAAGTTGGGGGGACCTACGAGCAGTACTTC.

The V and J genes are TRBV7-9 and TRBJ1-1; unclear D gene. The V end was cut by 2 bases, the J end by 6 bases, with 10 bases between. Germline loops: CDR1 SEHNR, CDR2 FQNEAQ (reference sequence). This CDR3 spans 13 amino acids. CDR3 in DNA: TGTGCCAGCAGCTTACTAACGGGAGCTGAAGCTTTCTTT. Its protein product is CASSLLTGAEAFF. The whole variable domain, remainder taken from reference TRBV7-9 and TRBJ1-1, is DTGVSQNPRHKITKRGQNVTFRCDPISEHNRLYWYRQTLGQGPEFLTYFQNEAQLEKSRLLSDRFSAERPKGSFSTLEIQRTEQGDSAMYLCASSLLTGAEAFFGQGTRLTVV.

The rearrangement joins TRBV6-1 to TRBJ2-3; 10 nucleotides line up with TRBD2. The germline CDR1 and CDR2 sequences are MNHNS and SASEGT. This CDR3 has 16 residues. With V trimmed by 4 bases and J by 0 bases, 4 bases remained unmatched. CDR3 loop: CASSVTSGASTDTQYF. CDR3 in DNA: TGTGCCAGCAGTGTTACTAGCGGGGCTAGCACAGATACGCAGTATTTT.

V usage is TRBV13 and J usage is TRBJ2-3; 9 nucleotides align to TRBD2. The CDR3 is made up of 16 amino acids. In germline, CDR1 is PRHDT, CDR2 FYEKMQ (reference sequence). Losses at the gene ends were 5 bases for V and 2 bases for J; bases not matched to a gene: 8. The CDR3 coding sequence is TGTGCCAGCAGCCTTCGTCTAGCGGGGAACACAGATACGCAGTATTTT. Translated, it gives CASSLRLAGNTDTQYF.

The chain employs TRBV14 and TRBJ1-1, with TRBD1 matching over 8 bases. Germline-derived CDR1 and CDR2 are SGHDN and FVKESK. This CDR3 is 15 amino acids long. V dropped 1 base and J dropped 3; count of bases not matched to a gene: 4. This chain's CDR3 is CASSQAGQVDTEAFF. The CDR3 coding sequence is TGTGCCAGCAGCCAAGCGGGACAGGTGGACACTGAAGCTTTCTTT.

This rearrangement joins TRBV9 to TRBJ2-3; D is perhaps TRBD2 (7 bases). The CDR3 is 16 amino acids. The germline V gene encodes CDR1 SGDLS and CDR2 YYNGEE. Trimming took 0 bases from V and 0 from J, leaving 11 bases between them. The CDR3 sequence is CASSVGAGASTDTQYF. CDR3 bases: TGTGCCAGCAGCGTAGGGGCGGGGGCTAGCACAGATACGCAGTATTTT.

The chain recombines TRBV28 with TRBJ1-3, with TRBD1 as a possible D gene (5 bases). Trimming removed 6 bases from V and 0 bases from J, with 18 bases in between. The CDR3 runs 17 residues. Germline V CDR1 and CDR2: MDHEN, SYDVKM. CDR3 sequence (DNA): TGTGCCAGCAGACCATCTTCAGGGATCACCTCTGGAAACACCATATATTTT. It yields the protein CASRPSSGITSGNTIYF.

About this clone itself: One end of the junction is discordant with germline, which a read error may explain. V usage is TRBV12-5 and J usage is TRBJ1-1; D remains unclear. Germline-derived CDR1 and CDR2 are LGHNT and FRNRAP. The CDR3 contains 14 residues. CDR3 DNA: TGTGCTAGTGCTTTGGTTGGAGGAAGCACTGAAGCTTTCTTT. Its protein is CASALVGGSTEAFF.

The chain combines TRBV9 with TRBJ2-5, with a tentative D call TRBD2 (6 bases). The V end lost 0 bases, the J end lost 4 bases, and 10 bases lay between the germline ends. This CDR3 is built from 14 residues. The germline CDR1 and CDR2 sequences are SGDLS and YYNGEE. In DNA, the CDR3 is TGTGCCAGCAGCGTAGGGGGGGAGCTAGAGACCCAGTACTTC. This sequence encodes CASSVGGELETQYF.